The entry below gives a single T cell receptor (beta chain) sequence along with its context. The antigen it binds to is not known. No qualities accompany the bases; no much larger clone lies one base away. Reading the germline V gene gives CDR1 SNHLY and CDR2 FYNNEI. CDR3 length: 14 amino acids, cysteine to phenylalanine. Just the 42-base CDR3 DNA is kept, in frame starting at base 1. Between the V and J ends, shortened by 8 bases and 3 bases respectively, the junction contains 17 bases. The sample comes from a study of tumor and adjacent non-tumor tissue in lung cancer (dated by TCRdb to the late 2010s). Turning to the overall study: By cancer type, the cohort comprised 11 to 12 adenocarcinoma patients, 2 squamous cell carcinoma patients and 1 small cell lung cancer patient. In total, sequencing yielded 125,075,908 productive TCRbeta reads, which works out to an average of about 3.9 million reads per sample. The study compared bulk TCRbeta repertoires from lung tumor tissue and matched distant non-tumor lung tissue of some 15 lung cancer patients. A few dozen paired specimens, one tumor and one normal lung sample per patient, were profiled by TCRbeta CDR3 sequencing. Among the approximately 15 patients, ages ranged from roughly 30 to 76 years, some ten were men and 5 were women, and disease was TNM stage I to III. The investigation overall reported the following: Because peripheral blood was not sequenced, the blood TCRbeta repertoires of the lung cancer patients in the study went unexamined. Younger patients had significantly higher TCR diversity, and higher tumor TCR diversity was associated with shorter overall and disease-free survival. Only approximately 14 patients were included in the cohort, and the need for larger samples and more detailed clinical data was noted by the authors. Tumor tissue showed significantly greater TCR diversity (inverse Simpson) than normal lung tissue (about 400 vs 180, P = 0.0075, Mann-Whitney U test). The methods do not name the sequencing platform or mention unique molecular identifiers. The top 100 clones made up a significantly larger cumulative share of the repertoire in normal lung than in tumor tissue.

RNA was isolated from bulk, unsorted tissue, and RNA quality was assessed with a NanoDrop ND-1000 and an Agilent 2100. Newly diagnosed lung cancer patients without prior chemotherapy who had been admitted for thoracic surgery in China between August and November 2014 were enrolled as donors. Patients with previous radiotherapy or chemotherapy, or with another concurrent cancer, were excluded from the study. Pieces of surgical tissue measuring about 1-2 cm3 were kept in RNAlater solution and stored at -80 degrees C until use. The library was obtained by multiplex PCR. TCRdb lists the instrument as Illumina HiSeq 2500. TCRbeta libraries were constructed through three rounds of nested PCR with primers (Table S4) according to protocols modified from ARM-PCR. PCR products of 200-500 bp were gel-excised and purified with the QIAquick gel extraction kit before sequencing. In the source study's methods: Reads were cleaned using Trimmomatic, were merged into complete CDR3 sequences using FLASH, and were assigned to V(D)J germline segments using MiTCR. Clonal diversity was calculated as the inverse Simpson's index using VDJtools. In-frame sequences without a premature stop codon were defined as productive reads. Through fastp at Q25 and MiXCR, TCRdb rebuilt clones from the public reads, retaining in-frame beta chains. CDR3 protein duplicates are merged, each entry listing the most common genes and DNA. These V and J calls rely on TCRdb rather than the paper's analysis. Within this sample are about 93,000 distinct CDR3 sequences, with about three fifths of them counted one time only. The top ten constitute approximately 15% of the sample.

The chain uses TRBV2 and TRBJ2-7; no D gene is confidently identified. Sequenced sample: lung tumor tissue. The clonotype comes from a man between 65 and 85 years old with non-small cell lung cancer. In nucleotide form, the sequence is TGTGCCAGCCATCAGGACGGGTCGTTCTACGAGCAGTACTTC. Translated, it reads CASHQDGSFYEQYF. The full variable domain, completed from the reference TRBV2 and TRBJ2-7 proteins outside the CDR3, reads EPEVTQTPSHQVTQMGQEVILRCVPISNHLYFYWYRQILGQKVEFLVSFYNNEISEKSEIFDDQFSVERPDGSNFTLKIRSTKLEDSAMYFCASHQDGSFYEQYFGPGTRLTVT.